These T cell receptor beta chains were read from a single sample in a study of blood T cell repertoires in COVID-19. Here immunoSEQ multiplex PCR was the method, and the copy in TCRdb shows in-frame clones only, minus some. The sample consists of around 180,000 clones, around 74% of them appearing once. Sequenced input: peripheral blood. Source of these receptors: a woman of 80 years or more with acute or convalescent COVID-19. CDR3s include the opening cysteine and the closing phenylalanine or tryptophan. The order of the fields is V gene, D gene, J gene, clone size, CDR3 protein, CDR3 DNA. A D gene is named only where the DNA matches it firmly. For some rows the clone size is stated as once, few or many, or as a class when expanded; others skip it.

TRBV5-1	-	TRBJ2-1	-	CASSLGPTNNEQFF	TGCGCCAGCAGCTTGGGACCTACTAACAATGAGCAGTTCTTC
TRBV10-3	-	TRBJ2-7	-	CAISSDRTYEQYF	TGTGCCATCAGTTCGGACAGAACCTACGAGCAGTACTTC
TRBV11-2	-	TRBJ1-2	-	CASSPTTGSNYGYTF	TGTGCCAGCAGCCCGACGACAGGAAGCAACTATGGCTACACCTTC
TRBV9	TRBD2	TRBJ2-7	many	CASSAETSASYEQYF	TGTGCCAGCAGCGCCGAGACTAGCGCCTCCTACGAGCAGTACTTC
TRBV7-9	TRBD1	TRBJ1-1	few	CASSLVGTGGRGTEAFF	TGTGCCAGCAGCTTAGTCGGGACAGGGGGCCGCGGCACTGAAGCTTTCTTT
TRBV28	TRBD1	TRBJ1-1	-	CASSLGQGFEAFF	TGTGCCAGCAGTTTGGGACAGGGGTTTGAAGCTTTCTTT
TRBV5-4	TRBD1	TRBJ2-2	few	CASSSHLTGKGDTGELFF	TGTGCCAGCAGCAGTCACTTGACAGGGAAGGGGGACACCGGGGAGCTGTTTTTT
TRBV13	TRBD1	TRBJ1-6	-	CASSSRRGTVGSPYINSPLHF	TGTGCCAGCAGCTCCCGAAGAGGGACAGTTGGGTCCCCCTACATTAATTCACCCCTCCACTTT
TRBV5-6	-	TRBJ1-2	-	CASSFDQGRNGYTF	TGTGCCAGCAGCTTCGACCAGGGAAGAAATGGCTACACCTTC
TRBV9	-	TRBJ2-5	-	CASSGGAAQETQYF	TGTGCCAGCAGCGGCGGGGCAGCCCAAGAGACCCAGTACTTC
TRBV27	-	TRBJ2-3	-	CASSLKAGDARDTQYF	TGTGCCAGCAGTTTAAAAGCAGGGGATGCAAGAGATACGCAGTATTTT
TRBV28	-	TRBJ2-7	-	CASSLFQGRAYEQYF	TGTGCCAGCAGTTTATTCCAGGGGCGCGCCTACGAGCAGTACTTC
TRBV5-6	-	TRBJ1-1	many	CASSRVNTEAFF	TGTGCCAGCAGCCGGGTGAACACTGAAGCTTTCTTT
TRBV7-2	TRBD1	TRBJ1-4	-	CASSSQMPGTGDEKLFF	TGTGCCAGCAGCTCACAGATGCCCGGGACAGGGGACGAAAAACTGTTTTTT
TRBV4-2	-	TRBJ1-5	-	CASSLDLRDSNQPQHF	TGTGCCAGCAGCCTGGACCTTCGGGACTCCAATCAGCCCCAGCATTTT
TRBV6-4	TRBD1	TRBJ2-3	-	CASRPGTGDTDTQYF	TGTGCCAGCAGACCCGGGACAGGTGACACAGATACGCAGTATTTT
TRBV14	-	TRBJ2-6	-	CASSHVTGSGANVLTF	TGTGCCAGCAGCCACGTAACTGGCTCTGGGGCCAACGTCCTGACTTTC
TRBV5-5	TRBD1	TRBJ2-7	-	CASSLGAPTGGNYEQYF	TGTGCCAGCAGCTTGGGGGCCCCGACAGGGGGGAACTACGAGCAGTACTTC
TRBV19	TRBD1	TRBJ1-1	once	CASSVRQGRNTEAFF	TGTGCCAGTAGTGTTCGACAGGGGCGGAACACTGAAGCTTTCTTT
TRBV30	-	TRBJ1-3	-	CAWTGSGNTIYF	TGTGCCTGGACAGGTTCTGGAAACACCATATATTTT
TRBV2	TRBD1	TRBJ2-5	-	CASSEQGQVVSETQYF	TGTGCCAGCAGTGAGCAGGGACAGGTTGTTAGTGAGACCCAGTACTTC
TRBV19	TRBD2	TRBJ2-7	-	CASSIQGQGLAASYEQYF	TGTGCCAGTAGTATCCAGGGGCAGGGACTAGCGGCCTCCTACGAGCAGTACTTC
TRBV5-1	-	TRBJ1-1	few	CASSLEVLNTEAFF	TGCGCCAGCAGCTTAGAGGTCTTGAACACTGAAGCTTTCTTT
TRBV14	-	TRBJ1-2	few	CASSQTGDYGYTF	TGTGCCAGCAGCCAGACAGGAGACTATGGCTACACCTTC
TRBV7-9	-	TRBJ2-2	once	CALGVGDTGELFF	TGTGCCCTTGGAGTGGGTGACACCGGGGAGCTGTTTTTT
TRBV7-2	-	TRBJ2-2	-	CASSLEVRSNTGELFF	TGTGCCAGCAGCTTAGAAGTCCGGTCGAACACCGGGGAGCTGTTTTTT
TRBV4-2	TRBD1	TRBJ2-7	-	CASRIGTGVTYEQYF	TGTGCCAGCAGGATTGGGACAGGCGTTACCTACGAGCAGTACTTC